The present T cell receptor (beta chain) was sequenced within a study of cytomegalovirus exposure and HLA in healthy donors. Broader study findings: The likely explanation for a cluster of highly shared sequence variants was sequencing artifact.

As for this clone: The antigen remains undetermined.

CDR1 LGHNA and CDR2 YNFKEQ come from the germline V gene. This CDR3 is built from 16 residues. The junction had 7 bases not matched to a gene; V was cut back by 6 bases and J by 0 bases. With 60 Vbeta and 13 Jbeta primers, the PCR was carried out. Data came from immunoSEQ multiplex PCR; TCRdb stores just in-frame clones and leaves some out. The sample shows around 120,000 clones, 80% of them seen only once. This chain connects TRBV4-2 to TRBJ1-1; TRBD1 agrees at 10 bases. Sequencing was done on a sample of PBMCs. This clonotype was obtained from a female donor in good health and CMV-seropositive. CDR3 in amino acids: CASRRPGTGVNTEAFF. DNA for the CDR3: TGTGCCAGCAGACGTCCCGGGACAGGGGTGAACACTGAAGCTTTCTTT.